The 4 T cell receptor beta chains given below trace back to one sample, sequenced in a study of blood T cells in healthy people across ages. The use of a sample-barcoded 5' primer and a J-beta primer mix characterized a second PCR of 7 to 11 cycles. TCRdb used MiXCR to reprocess the 5' RACE reads, holding one entry per CDR3 protein. In the table there are about 720,000 distinct CDR3 sequences, 22% of which are singletons. Sequencing input: blood. The source is a man aged 65 to 85 in good health.

This chain joins TRBV2 and TRBJ1-4; TRBD1 matches 8 bases. V trimming: 4 bases; J trimming: 3 bases; junction bases outside the gene matches: 10. CDR1 SNHLY and CDR2 FYNNEI come from the germline V gene. CDR3 length: 17 residues. The CDR3 bases are TGTGCCAGCAGTGGAGGTGCAGGGGGCCTTGCTAATGAAAAACTGTTTTTT. Its protein product is CASSGGAGGLANEKLFF. Full variable domain (rest looked up from reference TRBV2 and TRBJ1-4): EPEVTQTPSHQVTQMGQEVILRCVPISNHLYFYWYRQILGQKVEFLVSFYNNEISEKSEIFDDQFSVERPDGSNFTLKIRSTKLEDSAMYFCASSGGAGGLANEKLFFGSGTQLSVL.

The chain has TRBV6-6 and TRBJ2-7, with 11 bases matching TRBD1. CDR3 length: 15 residues. Trimming cost V 0 bases and J 3 bases; bases outside gene matches: 1. The V gene's germline CDR1 is MNHNY and CDR2 SVGAGI (reference sequence). CDR3 loop: CASSYSGTGGYEQYF. The DNA of the CDR3 is TGTGCCAGCAGTTACTCCGGGACAGGGGGCTACGAGCAGTACTTC.

The V and J genes are TRBV12-3 or TRBV12-4 and TRBJ2-3, with 8 bases matching TRBD2. With 5 bases clipped from V and 1 base from J, the junction kept 2 bases outside the gene matches. The CDR3 sequence is 14 residues long. CDR3 amino acids: CASSHGGGTDTQYF. As DNA, the CDR3 is TGTGCCAGCAGTCACGGGGGGGGCACAGATACGCAGTATTTT.

The chain employs TRBV20-1 and TRBJ2-3, with D possibly being TRBD1 (6 bases). The V gene lost 4 bases and the J gene lost 2 bases, with 13 bases spanning the gap. Per germline, CDR1 DFQATT and CDR2 SNEGSKA (reference sequence). This CDR3 contains 14 residues. The CDR3: CSATTGRDTDTQYF. CDR3 DNA: TGCAGTGCTACGACAGGTCGGGACACAGATACGCAGTATTTT.